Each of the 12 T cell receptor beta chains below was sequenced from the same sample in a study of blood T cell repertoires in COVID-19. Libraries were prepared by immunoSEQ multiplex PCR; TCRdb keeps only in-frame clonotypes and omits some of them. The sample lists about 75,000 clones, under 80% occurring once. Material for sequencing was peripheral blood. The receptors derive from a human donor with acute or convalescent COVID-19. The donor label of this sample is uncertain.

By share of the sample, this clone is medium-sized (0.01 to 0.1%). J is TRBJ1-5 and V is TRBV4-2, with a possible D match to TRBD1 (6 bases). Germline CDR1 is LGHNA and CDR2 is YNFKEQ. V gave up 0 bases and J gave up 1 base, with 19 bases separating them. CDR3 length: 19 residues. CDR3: CASSQEQGSIWGSNQPQHF. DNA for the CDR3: TGTGCCAGCAGCCAAGAACAGGGTAGTATATGGGGGAGCAATCAGCCCCAGCATTTT.

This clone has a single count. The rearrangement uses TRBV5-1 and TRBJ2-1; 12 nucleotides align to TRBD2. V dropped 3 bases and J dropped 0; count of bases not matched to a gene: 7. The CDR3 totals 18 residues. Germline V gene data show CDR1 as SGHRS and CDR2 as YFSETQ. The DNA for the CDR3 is TGCGCCAGCAGCTGGGGACTAGCGGGCCTCAGCTCCTACAATGAGCAGTTCTTC. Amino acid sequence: CASSWGLAGLSSYNEQFF.

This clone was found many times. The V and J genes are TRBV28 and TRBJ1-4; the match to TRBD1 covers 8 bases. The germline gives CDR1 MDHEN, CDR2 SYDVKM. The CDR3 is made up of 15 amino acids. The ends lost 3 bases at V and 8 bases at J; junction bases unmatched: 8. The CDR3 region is CASSLERDRNEKLFF. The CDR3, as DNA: TGTGCCAGCAGTTTGGAACGGGACAGGAACGAAAAACTGTTTTTT.

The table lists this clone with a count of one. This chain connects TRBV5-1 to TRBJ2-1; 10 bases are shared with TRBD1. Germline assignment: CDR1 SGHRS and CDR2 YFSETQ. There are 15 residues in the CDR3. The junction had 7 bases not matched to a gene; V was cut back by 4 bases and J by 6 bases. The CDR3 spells CASSPGQGLGNEQFF. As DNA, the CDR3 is TGCGCCAGCAGCCCGGGACAGGGGTTGGGCAATGAGCAGTTCTTC.

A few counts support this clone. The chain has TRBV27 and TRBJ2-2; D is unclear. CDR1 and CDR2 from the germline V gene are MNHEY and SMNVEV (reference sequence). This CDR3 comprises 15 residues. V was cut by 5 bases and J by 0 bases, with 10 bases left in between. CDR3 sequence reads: CASSNFIANTGELFF. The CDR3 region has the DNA TGTGCCAGCAGTAACTTCATCGCGAACACCGGGGAGCTGTTTTTT.

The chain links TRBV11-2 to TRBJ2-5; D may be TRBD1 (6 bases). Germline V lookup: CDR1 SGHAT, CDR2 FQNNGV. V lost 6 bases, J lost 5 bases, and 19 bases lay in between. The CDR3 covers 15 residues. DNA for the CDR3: TGTGCCAGCAGGGCTCCGGGACAAGGGAAGGAGACCCAGTACTTC. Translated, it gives CASRAPGQGKETQYF.

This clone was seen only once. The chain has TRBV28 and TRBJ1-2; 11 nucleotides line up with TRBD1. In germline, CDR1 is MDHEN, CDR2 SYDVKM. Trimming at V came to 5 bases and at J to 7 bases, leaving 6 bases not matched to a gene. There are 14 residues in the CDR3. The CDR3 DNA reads TGTGCCAGCAGTAAGGACAGGGGGCGGGGTGGCTACACCTTC. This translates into CASSKDRGRGGYTF.

The CDR3: CASRTGQGNTGELFF. The DNA for the CDR3 is TGTGCCAGCAGGACGGGACAGGGGAACACCGGGGAGCTGTTTTTT. This chain connects TRBV28 to TRBJ2-2; TRBD1 matches at 9 bases. V was clipped by 6 bases and J by 1 base; unmatched bases: 3. CDR1 and CDR2 from the germline V gene are MDHEN and SYDVKM. This CDR3 has 15 residues.

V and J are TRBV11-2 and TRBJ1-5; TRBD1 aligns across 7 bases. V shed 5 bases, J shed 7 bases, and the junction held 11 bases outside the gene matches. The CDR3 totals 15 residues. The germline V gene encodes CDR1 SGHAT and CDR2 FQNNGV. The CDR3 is CASSPTGPRGQPQHF. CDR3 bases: TGTGCCAGCAGCCCGACAGGGCCCCGAGGCCAGCCCCAGCATTTT.

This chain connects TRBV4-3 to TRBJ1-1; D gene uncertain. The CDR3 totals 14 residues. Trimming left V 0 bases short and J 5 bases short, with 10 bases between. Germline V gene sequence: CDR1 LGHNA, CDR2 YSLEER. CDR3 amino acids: CASSQDSSGTEAFF. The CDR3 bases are TGCGCCAGCAGCCAAGATAGTTCCGGGACTGAAGCTTTCTTT.

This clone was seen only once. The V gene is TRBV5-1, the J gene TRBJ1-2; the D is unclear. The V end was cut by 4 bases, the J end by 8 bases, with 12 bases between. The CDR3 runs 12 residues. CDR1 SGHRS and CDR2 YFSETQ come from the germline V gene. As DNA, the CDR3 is TGCGCCAGCAGCCGGTCCCGGGTAGGCTACACCTTC. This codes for CASSRSRVGYTF.

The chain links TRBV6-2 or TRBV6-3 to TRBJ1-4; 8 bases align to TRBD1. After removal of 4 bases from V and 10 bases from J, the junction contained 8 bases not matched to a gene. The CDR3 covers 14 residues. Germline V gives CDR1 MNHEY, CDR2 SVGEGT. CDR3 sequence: CASSSGGGLRKLFF. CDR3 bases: TGTGCCAGCAGTTCAGGGGGCGGACTGCGAAAACTGTTTTTT.